This T cell receptor beta chain was documented in a study of OX40 agonist ivuxolimab in advanced cancers. Overall study: Two patients with cutaneous melanoma and one with hepatocellular carcinoma, three in total, showed partial responses.

Individuals having autoimmune disease history or systemic immunosuppression were not enrolled. Sampling times: baseline, cycle 4 day 1, cycle 7 day 1. The V segment lost 6 bases and the J segment 4 bases; nucleotides outside the gene matches: 10. The CDR3 spans 16 residues. The germline CDR1 and CDR2 sequences are SGHRS and YFSETQ. Produced via immunoSEQ multiplex PCR; TCRdb's table is partial and in-frame only. The top ten hold around 0.31% of the sample, which has under 200,000 clones, around 94% seen once. The chain is built from TRBV5-1 and TRBJ2-2; 9 nucleotides agree with TRBD2. The sequence was collected from an adult with an advanced solid tumor such as melanoma, head and neck, liver or kidney cancer. Source: CD4+ or CD8+ T cells sorted from blood, taken in a trial of the OX40 agonist ivuxolimab. As DNA, the CDR3 is TGCGCCAGCACAATTACTAGCGGGCCCCTCACCGGGGAGCTGTTTTTT. Protein sequence: CASTITSGPLTGELFF.